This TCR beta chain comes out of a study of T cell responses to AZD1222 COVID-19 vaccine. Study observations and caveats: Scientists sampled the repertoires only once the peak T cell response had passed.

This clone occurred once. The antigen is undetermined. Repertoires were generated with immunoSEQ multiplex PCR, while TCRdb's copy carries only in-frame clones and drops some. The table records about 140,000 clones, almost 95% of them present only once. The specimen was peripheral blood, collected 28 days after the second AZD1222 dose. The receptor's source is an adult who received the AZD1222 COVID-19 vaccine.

CDR3 region: CASSLGYRNQPQHF. The DNA for the CDR3 is TGTGCCAGCAGTTTGGGTTATCGCAATCAGCCCCAGCATTTT. The chain combines TRBV27 with TRBJ1-5; D is undetermined. The CDR3 contains 14 residues. The V and J ends lost 3 bases and 2 bases respectively, with 8 bases between them. Per the germline V gene, CDR1 is MNHEY and CDR2 is SMNVEV (reference sequence).